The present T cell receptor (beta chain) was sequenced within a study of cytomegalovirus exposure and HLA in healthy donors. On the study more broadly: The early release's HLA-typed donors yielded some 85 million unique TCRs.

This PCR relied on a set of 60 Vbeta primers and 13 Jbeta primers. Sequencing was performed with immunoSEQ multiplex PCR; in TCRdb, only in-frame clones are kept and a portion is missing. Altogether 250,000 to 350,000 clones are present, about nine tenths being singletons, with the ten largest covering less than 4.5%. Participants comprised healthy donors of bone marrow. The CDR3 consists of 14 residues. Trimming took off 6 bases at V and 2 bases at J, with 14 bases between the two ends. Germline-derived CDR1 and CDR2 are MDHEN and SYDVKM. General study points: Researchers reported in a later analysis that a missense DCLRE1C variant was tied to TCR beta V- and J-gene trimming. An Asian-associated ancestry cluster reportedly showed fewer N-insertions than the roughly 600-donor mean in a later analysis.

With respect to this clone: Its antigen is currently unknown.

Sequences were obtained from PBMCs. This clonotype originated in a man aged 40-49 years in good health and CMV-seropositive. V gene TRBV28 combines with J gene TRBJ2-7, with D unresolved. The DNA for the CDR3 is TGTGCCAGCAGCCCGAGGTCGGTTACCTACGAGCAGTACTTC. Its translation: CASSPRSVTYEQYF.